This T cell receptor beta chain was found in a study of radiotherapy plus CTLA-4 blockade in lung cancer. Study-level findings and limits: The study found tumor-derived TCR clones expanded in blood after radiotherapy plus ipilimumab.

Trimming stripped 4 bases from V and 11 bases from J, with 15 bases between. The CDR3 sequence is 13 residues long. In germline, CDR1 is SGHAT, CDR2 FQNNGV. The sample holds one count of this clone. The antigen is undetermined. Clones were sequenced by immunoSEQ multiplex PCR, and TCRdb holds only the in-frame ones, with some missing. The sample contains roughly 68,000 clones, 78% of which appear only once. The TCR was taken from a human donor with non-small cell lung cancer who had a complete response to radiotherapy plus ipilimumab. This chain links TRBV11-2 with TRBJ1-3; D is ambiguous. Sequences were derived from peripheral blood, sampled from a patient treated with radiotherapy plus ipilimumab. The CDR3 DNA sequence: TGTGCCAGCAGCTCGGGCCGGGTGGGCGCCATATATTTT. Translating gives CASSSGRVGAIYF.